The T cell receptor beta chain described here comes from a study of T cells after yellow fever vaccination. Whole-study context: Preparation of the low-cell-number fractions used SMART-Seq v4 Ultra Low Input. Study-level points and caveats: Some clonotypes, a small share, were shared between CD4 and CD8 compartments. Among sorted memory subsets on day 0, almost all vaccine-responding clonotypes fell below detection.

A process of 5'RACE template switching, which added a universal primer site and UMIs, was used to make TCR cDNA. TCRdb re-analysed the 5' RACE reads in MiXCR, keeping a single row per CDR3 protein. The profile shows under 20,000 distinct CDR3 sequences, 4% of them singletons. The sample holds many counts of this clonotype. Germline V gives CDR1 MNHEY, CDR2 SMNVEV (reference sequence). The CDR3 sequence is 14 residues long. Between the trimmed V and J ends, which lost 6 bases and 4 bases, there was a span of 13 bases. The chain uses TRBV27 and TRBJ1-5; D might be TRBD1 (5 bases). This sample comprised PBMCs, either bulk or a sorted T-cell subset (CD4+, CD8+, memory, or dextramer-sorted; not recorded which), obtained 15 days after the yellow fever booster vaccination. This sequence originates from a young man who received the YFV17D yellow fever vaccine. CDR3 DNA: TGTGCCAGCAGCCATAGCCAGGGTAATCAGCCCCAGCATTTT. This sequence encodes CASSHSQGNQPQHF.